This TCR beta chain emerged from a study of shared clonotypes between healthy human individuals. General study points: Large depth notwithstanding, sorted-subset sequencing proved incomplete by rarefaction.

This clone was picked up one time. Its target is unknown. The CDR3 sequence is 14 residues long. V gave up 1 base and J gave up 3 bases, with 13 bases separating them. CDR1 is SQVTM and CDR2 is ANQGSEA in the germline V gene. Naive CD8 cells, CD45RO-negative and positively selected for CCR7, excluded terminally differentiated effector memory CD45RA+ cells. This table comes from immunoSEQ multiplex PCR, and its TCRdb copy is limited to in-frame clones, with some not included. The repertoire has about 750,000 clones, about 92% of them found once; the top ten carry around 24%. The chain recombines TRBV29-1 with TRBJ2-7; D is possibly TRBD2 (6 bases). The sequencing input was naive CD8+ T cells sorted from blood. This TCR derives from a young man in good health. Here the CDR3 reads CSVEVAGSNYEQYF. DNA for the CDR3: TGCAGCGTTGAAGTCGCGGGATCCAACTACGAGCAGTACTTC.